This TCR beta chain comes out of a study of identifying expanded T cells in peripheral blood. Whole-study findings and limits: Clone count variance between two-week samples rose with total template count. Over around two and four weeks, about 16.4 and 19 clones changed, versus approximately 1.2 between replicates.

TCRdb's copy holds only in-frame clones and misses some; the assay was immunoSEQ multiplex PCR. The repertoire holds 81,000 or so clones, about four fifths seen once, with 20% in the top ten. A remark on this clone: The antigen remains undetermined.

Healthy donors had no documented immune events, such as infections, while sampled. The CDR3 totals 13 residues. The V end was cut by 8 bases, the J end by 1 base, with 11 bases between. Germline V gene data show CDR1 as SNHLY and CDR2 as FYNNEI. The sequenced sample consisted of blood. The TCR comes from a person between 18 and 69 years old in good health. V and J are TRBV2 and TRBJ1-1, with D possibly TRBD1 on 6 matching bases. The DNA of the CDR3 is TGTGCCAGCCAAGGACAGCCGAACACTGAAGCTTTCTTT. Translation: CASQGQPNTEAFF.